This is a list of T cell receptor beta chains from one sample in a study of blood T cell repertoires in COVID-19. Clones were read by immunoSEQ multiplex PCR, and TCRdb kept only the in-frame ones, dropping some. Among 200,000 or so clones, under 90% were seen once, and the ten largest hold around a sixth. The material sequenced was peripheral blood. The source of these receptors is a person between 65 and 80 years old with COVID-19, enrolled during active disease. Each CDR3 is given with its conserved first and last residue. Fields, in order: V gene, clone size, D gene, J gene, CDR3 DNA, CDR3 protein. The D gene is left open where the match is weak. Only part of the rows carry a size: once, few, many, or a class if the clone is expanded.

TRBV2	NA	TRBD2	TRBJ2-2	TGTGCCACCCTAAAGCTAGCGGGAGGGGAGACCGGGGAGCTGTTTTTT	CATLKLAGGETGELFF
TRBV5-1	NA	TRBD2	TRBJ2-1	TGCGCCAGCAGTTCAACCGGGACTAGCCCTCTAAATGAGCAGTTCTTC	CASSSTGTSPLNEQFF
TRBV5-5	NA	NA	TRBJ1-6	TGTGCCAGCAGCACCGGGGCCTATAATTCACCCCTCCACTTT	CASSTGAYNSPLHF
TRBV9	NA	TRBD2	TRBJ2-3	TGTGCCAGCAGCGTAGGGGGGCAGCGGGAGTATGATACGCAGTATTTT	CASSVGGQREYDTQYF
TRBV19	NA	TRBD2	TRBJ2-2	TGTGCCAGTAGACTAGCGGGGGGCCCTCCGAACACCGGGGAGCTGTTTTTT	CASRLAGGPPNTGELFF
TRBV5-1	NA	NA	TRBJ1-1	TGCGCCAGCAGCTCGACCACGGGGGGCACTGAAGCTTTCTTT	CASSSTTGGTEAFF
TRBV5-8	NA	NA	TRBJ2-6	TGTGCCAGCAGCTTGGTATTGCAGGGCATTGGGGCCAACGTCCTGACTTTC	CASSLVLQGIGANVLTF
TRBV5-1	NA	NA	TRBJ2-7	TGCGCCAGCAGCTTGGAGCGGGCTCAGAAAGAATACGAGCAGTACTTC	CASSLERAQKEYEQYF
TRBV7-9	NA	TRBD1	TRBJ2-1	TGTGCCAGCAGCTTCACAGGGGTAACCTACAATGAGCAGTTCTTC	CASSFTGVTYNEQFF
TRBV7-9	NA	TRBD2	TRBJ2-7	TGTGCCAGCAGCGCACTAGCGGTCGAGCAGTACTTC	CASSALAVEQYF
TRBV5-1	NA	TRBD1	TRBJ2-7	TGCGCCAGCAGCTTGGCCGGACAGGGGCAATACGAGCAGTACTTC	CASSLAGQGQYEQYF
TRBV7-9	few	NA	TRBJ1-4	TGTGCCAGCAGCTTAGCCAGAGGGTCTCAAGAAAAACTGTTTTTT	CASSLARGSQEKLFF
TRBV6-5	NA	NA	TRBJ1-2	TGTGCCAGACCTCCCGAGGGCTACACCTTC	CARPPEGYTF
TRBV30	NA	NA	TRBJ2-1	TGTGCCTCCTCGGGTTTTCGCTCCTACAATGAGCAGTTCTTC	CASSGFRSYNEQFF
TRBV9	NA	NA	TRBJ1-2	TGTGCCAGCAGCGTAGGGCAGGCCTATGGCTACACCTTC	CASSVGQAYGYTF
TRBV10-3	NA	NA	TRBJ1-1	TGTGCCATCAGTGAGGAGGAGACCCCGGGTAGCCCGAACACTGAAGCTTTCTTT	CAISEEETPGSPNTEAFF
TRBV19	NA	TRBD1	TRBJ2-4	TGTGCCAGTAGTATAGGTACCCCTGGGTGGGGACAGCTAGCCAAAAACATTCAGTACTTC	CASSIGTPGWGQLAKNIQYF
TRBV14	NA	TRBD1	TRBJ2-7	TGTGCCAGCAGCCGGGACAGGGACTCCTACGAGCAGTACTTC	CASSRDRDSYEQYF
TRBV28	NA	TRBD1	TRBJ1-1	TGTGCCAGCAGTATTCACCCCACAGGGGGCGCAGGCACTGAAGCTTTCTTT	CASSIHPTGGAGTEAFF
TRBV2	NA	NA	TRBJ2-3	TGTGCCAGCAGTGAGCGGGGGCTAAGGAATACGCAGTATTTT	CASSERGLRNTQYF
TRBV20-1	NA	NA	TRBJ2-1	TGCAGTGCTAGTGTTTTCCGAGGTACCGCCGCAAAGTACAATGAGCAGTTCTTC	CSASVFRGTAAKYNEQFF
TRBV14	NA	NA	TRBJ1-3	TGTGCCAGCAGCCAAACAGAGACCACTGGAAACACCATATATTTT	CASSQTETTGNTIYF
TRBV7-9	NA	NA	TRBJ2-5	TGTGCCAGCAGCTTTAGGAGAGGGTGGGAAGAGACCCAGTACTTC	CASSFRRGWEETQYF
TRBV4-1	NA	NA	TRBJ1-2	TGCGCCAGCAGCCAACTGGCAGTGGTTGGCTACACCTTC	CASSQLAVVGYTF
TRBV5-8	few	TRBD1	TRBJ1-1	TGTGCCAGCAGCTTGCTGGCAGGGGGCGTTAATGCTGAAGCTTTCTTT	CASSLLAGGVNAEAFF
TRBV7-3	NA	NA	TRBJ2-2	TGTGCCAGCAGCTTTCTCGGTACCGGGGAGCTGTTTTTT	CASSFLGTGELFF
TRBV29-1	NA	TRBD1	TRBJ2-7	TGCAGCGCTTCAATCAGGGGGGAGCAGTACTTC	CSASIRGEQYF
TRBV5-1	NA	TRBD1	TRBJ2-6	TGCGCCAGCAGCCCGGGACAGAGGAGCGCTGGGGCCAACGTCCTGACTTTC	CASSPGQRSAGANVLTF
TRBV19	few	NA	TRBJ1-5	TGTGCCAGTAGTATATGGTCAGAAGATAATCAGCCCCAGCATTTT	CASSIWSEDNQPQHF
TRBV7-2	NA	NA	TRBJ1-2	TGTGCCAGCAGCTCCACACTTGGGGGGGGCTACACCTTC	CASSSTLGGGYTF
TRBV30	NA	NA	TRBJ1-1	TGTGCCTGGACTGGGGGGGGTGAAGCTTTCTTT	CAWTGGGEAFF
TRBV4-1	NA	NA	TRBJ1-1	TGCGCCAGCAGCCAAGATCTCTGGTTCAGGGGAAACACTGAAGCTTTCTTT	CASSQDLWFRGNTEAFF
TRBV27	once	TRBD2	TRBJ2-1	TGTGCCAGCAGTTTTAGGGCTAGCGGGAGTCTTGAGCAGTTCTTC	CASSFRASGSLEQFF
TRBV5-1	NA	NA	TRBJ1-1	TGCGCCAGCAGCTTGGCCTTGTTGGCTCCGAACACTGAAGCTTTCTTT	CASSLALLAPNTEAFF
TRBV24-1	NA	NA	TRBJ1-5	TGTGCCACCAGTGATAGTCAGGGCTTCAGCAATCAGCCCCAGCATTTT	CATSDSQGFSNQPQHF
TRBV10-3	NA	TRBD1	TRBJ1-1	TGTGCCACCTTGGGACAGACGAACACTGAAGCTTTCTTT	CATLGQTNTEAFF
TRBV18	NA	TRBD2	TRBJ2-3	TGTGCCAGCTCAAGGGCTAGCGGGACAACAAAGAAGAGAGATACGCAGTATTTT	CASSRASGTTKKRDTQYF
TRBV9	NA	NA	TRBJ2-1	TGTGCCAGCAGCGTAGCTACTCGGGAGATCTACAATGAGCAGTTCTTC	CASSVATREIYNEQFF
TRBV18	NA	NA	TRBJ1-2	TGTGCCAGCTCACCGGGGGAGGGGCGCCGGGAGGACTATGGCTACACCTTC	CASSPGEGRREDYGYTF
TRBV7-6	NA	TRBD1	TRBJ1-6	TGTGCCAGCAGCTTAGCCTACCGGGACAGGGGGCGATCACCCCTCCACTTT	CASSLAYRDRGRSPLHF
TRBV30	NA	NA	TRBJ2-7	TGTGCCTGGACAGGCGTCTCCTACGAGCAGTACTTC	CAWTGVSYEQYF
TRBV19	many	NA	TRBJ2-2	TGTGCCAGTAGTAGAGCCGGGGAGCTGTTTTTT	CASSRAGELFF
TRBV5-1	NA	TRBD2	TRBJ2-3	TGCGCCAGCAGCACCGGGAGGGGGGGAGATACGCAGTATTTT	CASSTGRGGDTQYF
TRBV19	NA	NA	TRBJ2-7	TGTGCCAGTAGTATTTTAAGCGCTAGACCCTACGAGCAGTACTTC	CASSILSARPYEQYF
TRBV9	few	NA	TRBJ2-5	TGTGCCAGCAGCCCCAATAGCCAGGGGGGTCAAGAGACCCAGTACTTC	CASSPNSQGGQETQYF
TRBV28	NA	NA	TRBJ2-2	TGTGCCAGCAGCCTTTTAACCGGGGAGCTGTTTTTT	CASSLLTGELFF
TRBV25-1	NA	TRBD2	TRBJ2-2	TGTGCCAGCACGCGGGGGGGCGGCACCGGGGAGCTGTTTTTT	CASTRGGGTGELFF
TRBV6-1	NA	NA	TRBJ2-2	TGTGCCAGCAGTGCCAGCGGACGTAAAGGAACCGGGGAGCTGTTTTTT	CASSASGRKGTGELFF
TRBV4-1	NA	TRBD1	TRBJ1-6	TGCGCCAGCAGCCAAGATGTGGCGACAGGGGGTGACAATTCACCCCTCCACTTT	CASSQDVATGGDNSPLHF
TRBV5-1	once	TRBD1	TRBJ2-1	TGCGCCAGCAGCTTGGCCGGGACAGGGGGATACAATGAGCAGTTCTTC	CASSLAGTGGYNEQFF
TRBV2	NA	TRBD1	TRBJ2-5	TGTGCCAGCAGTGTGGAGGACAGGGAGACCCAGTACTTC	CASSVEDRETQYF
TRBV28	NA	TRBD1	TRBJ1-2	TGTGCCAGCAGTTGGACAGGGGTTGAGTATGGCTACACCTTC	CASSWTGVEYGYTF
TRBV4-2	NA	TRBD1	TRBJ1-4	TGTGCCAGCAGCCAAGCGGCAGGGGGTAATGAAAAACTGTTTTTT	CASSQAAGGNEKLFF
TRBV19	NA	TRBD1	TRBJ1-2	TGTGCCAGTAGTATAGGGACAGGTAAAGGCTACACCTTC	CASSIGTGKGYTF
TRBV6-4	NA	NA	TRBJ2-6	TGTGCCAGCAGTGAACGTTCAGGCTCTGGGGCCAACGTCCTGACTTTC	CASSERSGSGANVLTF
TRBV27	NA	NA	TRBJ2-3	TGTGCCAGCAGTCGAAGGACGGGACTCCTCACAGATACGCAGTATTTT	CASSRRTGLLTDTQYF
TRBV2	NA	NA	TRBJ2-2	TGTGCCAGCAGTCCAGGTGGCGGGGAGCTGTTTTTT	CASSPGGGELFF
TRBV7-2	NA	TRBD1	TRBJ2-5	TGTGCCAGCAGCACCCTAGGGGGCGCGGTAGCGGAGACCCAGTACTTC	CASSTLGGAVAETQYF
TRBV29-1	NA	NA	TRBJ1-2	TGCAGCGTTGAAGATCAGGGTCAGGGCTATGGCTACACCTTC	CSVEDQGQGYGYTF
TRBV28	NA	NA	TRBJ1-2	TGTGCCAGCAGTTTGGAGGGGGGGAACTATGGCTACACCTTC	CASSLEGGNYGYTF